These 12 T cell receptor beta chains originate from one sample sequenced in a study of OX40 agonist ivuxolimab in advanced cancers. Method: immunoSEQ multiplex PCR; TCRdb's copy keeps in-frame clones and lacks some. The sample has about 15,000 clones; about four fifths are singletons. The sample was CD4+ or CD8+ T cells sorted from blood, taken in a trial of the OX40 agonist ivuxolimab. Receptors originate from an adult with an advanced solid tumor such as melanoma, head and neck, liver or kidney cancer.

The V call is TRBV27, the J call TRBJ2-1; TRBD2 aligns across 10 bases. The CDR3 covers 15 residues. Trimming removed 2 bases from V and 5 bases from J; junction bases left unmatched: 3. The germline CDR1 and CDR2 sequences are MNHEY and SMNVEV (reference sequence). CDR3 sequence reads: CASSLLAGEHNEQFF. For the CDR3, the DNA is TGTGCCAGCAGTTTACTAGCGGGAGAACACAATGAGCAGTTCTTC.

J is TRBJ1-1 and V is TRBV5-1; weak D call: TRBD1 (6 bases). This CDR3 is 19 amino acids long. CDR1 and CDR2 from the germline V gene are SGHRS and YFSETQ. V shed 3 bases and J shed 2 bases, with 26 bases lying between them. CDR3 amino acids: CASSWNFGGRGVANTEAFF. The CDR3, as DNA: TGCGCCAGCAGCTGGAATTTTGGAGGCAGGGGCGTAGCAAACACTGAAGCTTTCTTT. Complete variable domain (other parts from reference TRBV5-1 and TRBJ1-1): KAGVTQTPRYLIKTRGQQVTLSCSPISGHRSVSWYQQTPGQGLQFLFEYFSETQRNKGNFPGRFSGRQFSNSRSEMNVSTLELGDSALYLCASSWNFGGRGVANTEAFFGQGTRLTVV.

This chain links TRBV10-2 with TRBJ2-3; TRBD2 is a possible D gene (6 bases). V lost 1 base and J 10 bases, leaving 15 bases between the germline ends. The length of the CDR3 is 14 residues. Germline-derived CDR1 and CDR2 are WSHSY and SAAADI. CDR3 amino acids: CASSELLLEGSQYF. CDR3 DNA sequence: TGCGCCAGCAGTGAGTTACTATTGGAGGGGTCGCAGTATTTT.

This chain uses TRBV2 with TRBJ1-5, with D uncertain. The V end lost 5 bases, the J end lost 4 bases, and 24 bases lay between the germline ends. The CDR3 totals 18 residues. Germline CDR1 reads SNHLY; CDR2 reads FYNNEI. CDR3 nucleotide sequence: TGTGCCAGCAGTACCACTAAGGGCAACCCGGCTGGGAATCAGCCCCAGCATTTT. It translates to CASSTTKGNPAGNQPQHF.

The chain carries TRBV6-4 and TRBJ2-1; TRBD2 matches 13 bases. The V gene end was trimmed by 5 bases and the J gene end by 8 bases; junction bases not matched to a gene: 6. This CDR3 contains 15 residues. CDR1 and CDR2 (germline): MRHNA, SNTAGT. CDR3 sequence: CASSTGTSGVDEQFF. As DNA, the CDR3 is TGTGCCAGCAGTACTGGGACTAGCGGGGTAGATGAGCAGTTCTTC.

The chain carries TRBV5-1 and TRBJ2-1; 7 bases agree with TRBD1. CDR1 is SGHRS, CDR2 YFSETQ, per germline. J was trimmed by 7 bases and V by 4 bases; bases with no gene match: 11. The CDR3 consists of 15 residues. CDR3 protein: CASSHRDKGANEQFF. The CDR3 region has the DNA TGCGCCAGCAGCCACCGGGACAAGGGGGCTAATGAGCAGTTCTTC.

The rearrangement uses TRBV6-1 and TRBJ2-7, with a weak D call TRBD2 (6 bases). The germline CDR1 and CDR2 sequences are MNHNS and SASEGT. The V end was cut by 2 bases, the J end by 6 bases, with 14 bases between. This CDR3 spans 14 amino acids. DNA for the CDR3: TGTGCCAGCAGTGAACACCCGCCTAGCGCCGAGCAGTACTTC. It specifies CASSEHPPSAEQYF.

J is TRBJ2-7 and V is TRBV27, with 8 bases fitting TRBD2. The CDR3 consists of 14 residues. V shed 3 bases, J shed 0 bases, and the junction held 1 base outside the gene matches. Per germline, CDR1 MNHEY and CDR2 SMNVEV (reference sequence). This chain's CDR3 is CASSFSGSSYEQYF. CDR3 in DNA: TGTGCCAGCAGTTTCAGCGGGAGCTCCTACGAGCAGTACTTC.

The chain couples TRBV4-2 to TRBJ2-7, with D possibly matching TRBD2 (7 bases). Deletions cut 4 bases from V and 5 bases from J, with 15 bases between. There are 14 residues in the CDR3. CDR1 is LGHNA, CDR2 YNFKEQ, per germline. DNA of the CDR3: TGTGCCAGCAGCCGGACGGGGGGCCTTCACGAGCAGTACTTC. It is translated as CASSRTGGLHEQYF.

The CDR3 here is CASSQGFERLAGDEQFF. As DNA, the CDR3 is TGTGCCAGCAGCCAAGGCTTCGAGCGACTAGCGGGCGATGAGCAGTTCTTC. The chain employs TRBV4-2 and TRBJ2-1, with 10 nucleotides matching TRBD2. Trimming removed 1 base from V and 8 bases from J; junction bases left unmatched: 11. CDR1 and CDR2 from the germline V gene are LGHNA and YNFKEQ. The CDR3 sequence is 17 residues long.

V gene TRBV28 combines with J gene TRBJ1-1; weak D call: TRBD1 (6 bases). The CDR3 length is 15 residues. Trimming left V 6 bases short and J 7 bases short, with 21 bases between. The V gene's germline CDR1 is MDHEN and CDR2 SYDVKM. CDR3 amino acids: CASSRGQFTLNEAFF. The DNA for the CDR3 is TGTGCCAGCAGCCGCGGACAGTTTACCCTGAATGAAGCTTTCTTT.

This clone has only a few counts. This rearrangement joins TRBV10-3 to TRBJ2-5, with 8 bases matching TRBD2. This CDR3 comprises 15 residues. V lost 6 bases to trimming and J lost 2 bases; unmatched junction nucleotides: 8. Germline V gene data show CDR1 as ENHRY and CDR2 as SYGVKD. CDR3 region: CAISVTSGPQETQYF. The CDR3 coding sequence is TGTGCCATCAGCGTCACTAGCGGTCCACAAGAGACCCAGTACTTC.